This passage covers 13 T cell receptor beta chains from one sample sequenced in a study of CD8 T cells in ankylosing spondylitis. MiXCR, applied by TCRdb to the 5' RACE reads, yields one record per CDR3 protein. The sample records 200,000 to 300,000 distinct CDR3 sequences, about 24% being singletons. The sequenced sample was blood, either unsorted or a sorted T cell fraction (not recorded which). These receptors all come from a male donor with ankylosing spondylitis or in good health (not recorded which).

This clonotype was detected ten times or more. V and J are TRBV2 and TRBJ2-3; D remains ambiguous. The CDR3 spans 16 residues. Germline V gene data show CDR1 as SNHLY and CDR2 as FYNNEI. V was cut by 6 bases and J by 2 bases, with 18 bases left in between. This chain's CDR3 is CASRLVSPRLTDTQYF. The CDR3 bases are TGTGCCAGCAGGTTGGTCAGCCCCAGGCTCACAGATACGCAGTATTTT.

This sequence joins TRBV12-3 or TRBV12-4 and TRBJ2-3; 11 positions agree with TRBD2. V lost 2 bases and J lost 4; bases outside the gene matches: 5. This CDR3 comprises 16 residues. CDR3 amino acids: CASSLYGSGGADTQYF. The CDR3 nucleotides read TGTGCCAGCAGTTTATATGGTAGCGGGGGGGCAGATACGCAGTATTTT.

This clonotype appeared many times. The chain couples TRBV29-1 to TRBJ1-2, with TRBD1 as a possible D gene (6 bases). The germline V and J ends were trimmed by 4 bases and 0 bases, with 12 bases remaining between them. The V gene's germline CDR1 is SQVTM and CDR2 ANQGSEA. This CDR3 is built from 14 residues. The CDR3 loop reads CSVVRDNSNYGYTF. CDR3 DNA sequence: TGCAGCGTTGTTCGGGACAACTCTAACTATGGCTACACCTTC. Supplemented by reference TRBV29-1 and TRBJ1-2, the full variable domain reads SAVISQKPSRDICQRGTSLTIQCQVDSQVTMMFWYRQQPGQSLTLIATANQGSEATYESGFVIDKFPISRPNLTFSTLTVSNMSPEDSSIYLCSVVRDNSNYGYTFGSGTRLTVV.

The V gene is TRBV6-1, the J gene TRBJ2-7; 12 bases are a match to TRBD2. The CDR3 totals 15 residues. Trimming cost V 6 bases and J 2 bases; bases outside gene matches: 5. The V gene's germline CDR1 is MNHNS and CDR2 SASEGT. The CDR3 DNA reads TGTGCCAGCAGACAACTAGCGGGGGGTGCCTACGAGCAGTACTTC. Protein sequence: CASRQLAGGAYEQYF.

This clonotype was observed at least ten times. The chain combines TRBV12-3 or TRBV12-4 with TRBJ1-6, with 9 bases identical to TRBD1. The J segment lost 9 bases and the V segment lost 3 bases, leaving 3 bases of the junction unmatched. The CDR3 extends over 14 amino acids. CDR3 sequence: CASSLGTGSSPLHF. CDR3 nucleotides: TGTGCCAGCAGTTTGGGGACAGGGAGTTCACCCCTCCACTTT.

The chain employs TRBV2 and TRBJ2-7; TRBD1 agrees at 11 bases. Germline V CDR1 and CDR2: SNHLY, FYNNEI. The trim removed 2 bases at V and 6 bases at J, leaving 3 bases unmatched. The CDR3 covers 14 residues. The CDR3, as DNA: TGTGCCAGCAGTGAATGGGGACAGGGGGGCGAGCAGTACTTC. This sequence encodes CASSEWGQGGEQYF.

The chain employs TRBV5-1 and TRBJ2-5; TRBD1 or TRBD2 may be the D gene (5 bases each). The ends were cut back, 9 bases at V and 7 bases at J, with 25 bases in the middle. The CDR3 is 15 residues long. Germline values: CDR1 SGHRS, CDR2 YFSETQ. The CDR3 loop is CATSSGPIGLGTQYF. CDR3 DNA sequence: TGCGCCACCTCATCGGGGCCCATCGGTTTGGGGACCCAGTACTTC.

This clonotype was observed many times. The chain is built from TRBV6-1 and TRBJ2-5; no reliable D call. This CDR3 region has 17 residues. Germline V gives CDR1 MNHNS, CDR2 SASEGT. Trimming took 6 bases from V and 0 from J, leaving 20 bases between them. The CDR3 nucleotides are TGTGCCAGCAGAAAATTCTTTCAGGACCCGTACCAAGAGACCCAGTACTTC. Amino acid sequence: CASRKFFQDPYQETQYF.

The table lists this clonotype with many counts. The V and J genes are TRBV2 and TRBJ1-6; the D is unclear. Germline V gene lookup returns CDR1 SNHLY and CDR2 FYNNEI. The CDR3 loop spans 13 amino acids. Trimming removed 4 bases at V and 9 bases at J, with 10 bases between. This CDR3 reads CASSASGVSPLHF. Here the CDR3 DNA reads TGTGCCAGCAGTGCATCCGGGGTTTCACCCCTCCACTTT.

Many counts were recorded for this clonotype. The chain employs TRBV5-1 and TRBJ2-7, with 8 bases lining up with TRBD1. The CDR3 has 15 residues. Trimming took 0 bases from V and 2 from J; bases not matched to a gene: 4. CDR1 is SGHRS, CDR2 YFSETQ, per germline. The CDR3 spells CASSLVGQGPYEQYF. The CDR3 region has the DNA TGCGCCAGCAGCTTGGTCGGACAGGGCCCCTACGAGCAGTACTTC.

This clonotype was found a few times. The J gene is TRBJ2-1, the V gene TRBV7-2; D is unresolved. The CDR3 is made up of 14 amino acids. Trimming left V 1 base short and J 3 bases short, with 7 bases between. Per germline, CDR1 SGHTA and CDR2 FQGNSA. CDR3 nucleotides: TGTGCCAGCAGCTTAGGTCACGGCTACAATGAGCAGTTCTTC. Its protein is CASSLGHGYNEQFF.

The CDR3 is CAIRGVAGGLSFYNEQFF. The CDR3 DNA is TGTGCCATCAGGGGGGTAGCGGGGGGGCTTAGCTTCTACAATGAGCAGTTCTTC. The chain links TRBV10-3 to TRBJ2-1; 11 bases are shared with TRBD2. Germline V lookup: CDR1 ENHRY, CDR2 SYGVKD. With 6 bases clipped from V and 3 bases from J, the junction kept 13 bases outside the gene matches. CDR3 length: 18 amino acids.

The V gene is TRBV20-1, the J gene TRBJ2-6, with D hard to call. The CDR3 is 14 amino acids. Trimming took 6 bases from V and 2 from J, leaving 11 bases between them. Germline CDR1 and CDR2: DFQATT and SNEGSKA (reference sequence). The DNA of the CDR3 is TGCAGTGCCCTTGCTGGGGCTGGGGCCAACGTCCTGACTTTC. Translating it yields CSALAGAGANVLTF.